This T cell receptor (beta chain) comes out of a study of CD8 T cells in ankylosing spondylitis. TCRdb re-derived calls from the 5' RACE reads in MiXCR, one entry per CDR3 protein. This table has under 950,000 distinct CDR3 sequences, 19% appearing once. Regarding the study as a whole: One TCR beta motif, made up of eight or nine highly homologous variants, appeared characteristic of ankylosing spondylitis blood.

Remarks on this clonotype: The antigen is not known.

The sequenced material came from blood, either unsorted or a sorted T cell fraction (not recorded which). This TCR derives from a male donor with ankylosing spondylitis.

Here the CDR3 reads CASSRLGVDSGANVLTF. In nucleotides, the CDR3 is TGCGCCAGCAGCCGTCTTGGGGTGGACTCTGGGGCCAACGTCCTGACTTTC. The gene calls are TRBV5-1 and TRBJ2-6; unclear D gene. V dropped 4 bases and J dropped 0 bases, with 14 bases sitting between them. The CDR3 totals 17 residues. Germline values: CDR1 SGHRS, CDR2 YFSETQ.